These 15 T cell receptor beta chains were sequenced from one sample in a study of CD8+ T cells in alopecia areata. The treatment was: oral pan-JAK inhibitor, 5-10 mg twice daily. Following extraction, RNA underwent reverse transcription to cDNA, which served as the sequencing template. Generated by immunoSEQ multiplex PCR, the TCRdb table keeps only in-frame clones and is missing some. The table lists 190,000 or so clones, roughly 64% of them singletons. The sample in question was CD8+ T cells sorted from blood, obtained at week 24, from a patient treated with tofacitinib. These TCRs come from a human donor with alopecia areata.

This clone has only a few counts. The chain couples TRBV29-1 to TRBJ2-7; 8 bases map to TRBD1. CDR1 and CDR2 (germline): SQVTM, ANQGSEA. The ends lost 6 bases at V and 3 bases at J; junction bases unmatched: 4. This CDR3 contains 12 residues. CDR3 DNA sequence: TGCAGCGTATGGGGGACAGGCTACGAGCAGTACTTC. Encoded protein: CSVWGTGYEQYF.

The chain links TRBV29-1 to TRBJ2-1; a weak D match, TRBD2 (6 bases). Germline CDR1 is SQVTM and CDR2 is ANQGSEA. The CDR3 is 16 residues long. V lost 7 bases to trimming and J lost 0 bases, with 19 bases between them. In DNA, the CDR3 is TGCAGCGCGGGGGTCGTAGGACGGAGCTCCTACAATGAGCAGTTCTTC. Translation gives CSAGVVGRSSYNEQFF.

Here the CDR3 DNA reads TGCGCCAGCAGCCAATCCCTAGGACTAGCGGGAACGCAGTATTTT. Translating it yields CASSQSLGLAGTQYF. The gene calls are TRBV4-1 and TRBJ2-3; 12 bases match TRBD2. The J segment lost 9 bases and the V segment lost 2 bases, leaving 6 bases of the junction unmatched. The CDR3 contains 15 residues. CDR1 and CDR2 from the germline V gene are MGHRA and YSYEKL.

The rearrangement joins TRBV6-4 to TRBJ2-2; D is unresolved. V gave up 0 bases and J gave up 4 bases, with 3 bases separating them. The CDR3 contains 13 residues. Germline V CDR1 and CDR2: MRHNA, SNTAGT. In nucleotides, the CDR3 is TGTGCCAGCAGTGACTCGGGCACCGGGGAGCTGTTTTTT. Translating it yields CASSDSGTGELFF.

The chain carries TRBV29-1 and TRBJ2-5, with D possibly called TRBD1 or TRBD2 (7 bases each). Germline CDR1 SQVTM, CDR2 ANQGSEA. This CDR3 is 12 amino acids long. V was shortened by 2 bases and J by 6 bases, with 10 bases between the two germline ends. The CDR3 DNA sequence: TGCAGCGTTGAACAGGGGGGGCAGACCCAGTACTTC. The encoded protein is CSVEQGGQTQYF.

This clone was observed a handful of times. The genes are TRBV29-1 and TRBJ2-1; 10 bases are shared with TRBD2. The CDR3 extends over 15 amino acids. Germline CDR1 reads SQVTM; CDR2 reads ANQGSEA. The trim removed 2 bases at V and 8 bases at J, leaving 9 bases unmatched. In DNA form, the CDR3 reads TGCAGCGTTGAACAAACTAGCGGGGTAGCGTATGAGCAGTTCTTC. Protein: CSVEQTSGVAYEQFF.

This clone was recorded once. The rearrangement uses TRBV20-1 and TRBJ2-7, with D unresolved. V lost 5 bases and J 2 bases, leaving 4 bases between the germline ends. CDR3 length: 10 residues. Germline CDR1 and CDR2: DFQATT and SNEGSKA (reference sequence). The DNA for the CDR3 is TGCAGTGCTGGCCCCTACGAGCAGTACTTC. Its protein product is CSAGPYEQYF.

The rearrangement uses TRBV5-6 and TRBJ1-6; D is unresolved. The V gene's germline CDR1 is SGHDT and CDR2 YYEEEE. V lost 0 bases, J lost 6 bases, and 7 bases lay in between. The CDR3 sequence is 14 residues long. CDR3 sequence: CASSLAGTNSPLHF. The CDR3 DNA sequence: TGTGCCAGCAGCTTGGCGGGTACTAATTCACCCCTCCACTTT.

This clone was found a few times. The rearrangement links TRBV30 to TRBJ2-7, with 7 bases aligning to TRBD2. Germline V gives CDR1 GTSNPN, CDR2 SVGIG (reference sequence). J was trimmed by 3 bases and V by 7 bases; bases with no gene match: 6. The CDR3 has 12 amino acids. The CDR3 reads CAFDERGYEQYF. In DNA form, the CDR3 reads TGTGCCTTCGACGAGCGGGGCTACGAGCAGTACTTC.

As DNA, the CDR3 is TGTGCCACCAGCAGAGATGGCCGGTCTCAGTTCTTC. Amino acid sequence: CATSRDGRSQFF. This rearrangement joins TRBV15 to TRBJ2-1; D is unresolved. The CDR3 has 12 amino acids. Germline CDR1 and CDR2: LNHNV and YYDKDF (reference sequence). V was cut by 0 bases and J by 13 bases, with 10 bases left in between. Supplemented by reference TRBV15 and TRBJ2-1, the full variable domain reads DAMVIQNPRYQVTQFGKPVTLSCSQTLNHNVMYWYQQKSSQAPKLLFHYYDKDFNNEADTPDNFQSRRPNTSFCFLDIRSPGLGDTAMYLCATSRDGRSQFFGPGTRLTVL.

The gene calls are TRBV6-5 and TRBJ2-7; D is uncertain. Germline V CDR1 and CDR2: MNHEY, SVGAGI. V was cut by 0 bases and J by 4 bases, with 13 bases left in between. CDR3 length equals 15 residues. For the CDR3, the DNA is TGTGCCAGCAGTTACTCGGAAGACACCGGGTACGAGCAGTACTTC. Its translation is CASSYSEDTGYEQYF.

This clone occurred a few times. The chain combines TRBV5-6 with TRBJ2-1; D is perhaps TRBD1 or TRBD2 (5 bases each). This CDR3 region has 12 residues. Germline V gene lookup returns CDR1 SGHDT and CDR2 YYEEEE. With 3 bases removed from V and 7 bases from J, the gap between germline ends came to 8 bases. In nucleotides, the CDR3 is TGTGCCAGCAGCTCGTGGGGGAATGAGCAGTTCTTC. This codes for CASSSWGNEQFF.

The rearrangement links TRBV27 to TRBJ2-7; 8 nucleotides align to TRBD1. The V segment lost 5 bases and the J segment 1 base; nucleotides outside the gene matches: 7. Germline-derived CDR1 and CDR2 are MNHEY and SMNVEV (reference sequence). CDR3 length: 15 amino acids. Written as DNA, the CDR3 is TGTGCCAGCAGTCCTGCCTGGGACAGGTCCTACGAGCAGTACTTC. Its translation: CASSPAWDRSYEQYF.

There are a few counts of this clone. The rearrangement uses TRBV29-1 and TRBJ2-1; 14 bases are shared with TRBD2. With V trimmed by 5 bases and J by 9 bases, 6 bases remained unmatched. The CDR3 covers 14 residues. The germline CDR1 and CDR2 sequences are SQVTM and ANQGSEA. CDR3 sequence: CSVRLAGGQPEQFF. The CDR3 DNA reads TGCAGCGTTCGACTAGCGGGGGGGCAGCCTGAGCAGTTCTTC.

The chain uses TRBV7-9 and TRBJ1-2; D uncertain. The CDR3 covers 14 residues. Germline V gene data show CDR1 as SEHNR and CDR2 as FQNEAQ (reference sequence). V lost 5 bases and J lost 3, with 13 bases in between. The chain's CDR3 is CASSPPRSDYGYTF. The CDR3 nucleotides are TGTGCCAGCAGCCCCCCCAGGTCCGACTATGGCTACACCTTC.